A single sample is the source of the 12 T cell receptor beta chains below, sequenced in a study of blood T cell repertoires in COVID-19. Some clones are missing from TCRdb's copy, which holds only in-frame ones; the method was immunoSEQ multiplex PCR. This sample carries about 88,000 clones, 87% of them seen once, and the ten largest clones take approximately 16%. Sequencing input: peripheral blood. These receptors were taken from a woman aged 60-75 years with COVID-19, enrolled during active disease.

CDR3 in DNA: TGTGCCAGCAGCGTATTTTCCCGGGGGTACGACAATGAGCAGTTCTTC. It is translated as CASSVFSRGYDNEQFF. The chain is built from TRBV9 and TRBJ2-1; D might be TRBD2 (6 bases). Trimming removed 1 base at V and 5 bases at J, with 16 bases between. Germline CDR1 is SGDLS and CDR2 is YYNGEE. This CDR3 spans 16 amino acids.

V and J are TRBV30 and TRBJ1-4, with 7 positions matching TRBD1. V trimming: 5 bases; J trimming: 7 bases; junction bases outside the gene matches: 13. This CDR3 has 15 amino acids. Germline values: CDR1 GTSNPN, CDR2 SVGIG (reference sequence). The DNA of the CDR3 is TGTGCCTGGGACGCAAAACAGGGGATGGGTGAAAAACTGTTTTTT. It is translated as CAWDAKQGMGEKLFF.

A few counts support this clone. J is TRBJ2-1 and V is TRBV9; possibly TRBD2 for D (5 bases). CDR3 length: 12 residues. Trimming stripped 2 bases from V and 9 bases from J, with 9 bases between. Looked up from germline, CDR1 is SGDLS and CDR2 is YYNGEE. The CDR3 region has the DNA TGTGCCAGCAGCGTTGTGGACTTTGAGCAGTTCTTC. Its translation is CASSVVDFEQFF.

This clone was seen only once. V usage is TRBV24-1 and J usage is TRBJ2-2; TRBD2 agrees at 9 bases. CDR3 length: 18 amino acids. Germline-derived CDR1 and CDR2 are KGHDR and SFDVKD. The trim removed 2 bases at V and 5 bases at J, leaving 11 bases unmatched. DNA for the CDR3: TGTGCCACCAGTGATTCCGCGGGGCGGGGGGGCCGAACCGGGGAGCTGTTTTTT. Translation: CATSDSAGRGGRTGELFF.

The chain is built from TRBV7-2 and TRBJ1-4, with D perhaps matching TRBD1 (5 bases). Looked up from germline, CDR1 is SGHTA and CDR2 is FQGNSA. This CDR3 comprises 15 residues. The V end was cut by 4 bases, the J end by 5 bases, with 14 bases between. The CDR3 here is CASSYRPGPNEKLFF. CDR3 coding DNA: TGTGCCAGCAGCTACAGGCCAGGGCCAAATGAAAAACTGTTTTTT.

This clone was recorded only once. The CDR3 spells CASSPSSYNEQFF. CDR3 DNA: TGTGCCAGCAGCCCCAGCTCCTACAATGAGCAGTTCTTC. V is TRBV7-2 and J is TRBJ2-1; no clear D. V was trimmed by 5 bases and J by 0 bases, leaving 5 bases between them. The CDR3 runs 13 residues. Per germline, CDR1 SGHTA and CDR2 FQGNSA.

The chain is built from TRBV5-1 and TRBJ1-6; unclear D gene. The CDR3 is 14 amino acids. V dropped 8 bases and J dropped 3 bases, with 12 bases sitting between them. The germline V gene has CDR1 SGHRS and CDR2 YFSETQ. The CDR3 sequence: CASTPGGYNSPLHF. The CDR3 DNA follows: TGCGCCAGTACCCCAGGAGGCTATAATTCACCCCTCCACTTT.

The CDR3 is CASSQGAPASVETQYF. The CDR3 DNA follows: TGTGCCAGCAGCCAAGGAGCGCCGGCGTCGGTGGAGACCCAGTACTTC. This chain connects TRBV3-1 (or the pseudogene TRBV3-2) to TRBJ2-5; no clear D. V was trimmed by 1 base and J by 5 bases, leaving 17 bases between them. The CDR3 contains 16 residues. Germline CDR1 is LGHDT and CDR2 is YNNKEL (reference sequence).

The rearrangement joins TRBV19 to TRBJ1-5; D gene unclear. Between the trimmed V and J ends, which lost 3 bases and 10 bases, there was a span of 13 bases. This CDR3 spans 13 amino acids. Germline CDR1 reads LNHDA; CDR2 reads SQIVND (reference sequence). The CDR3 loop reads CASSMGRVGPQHF. CDR3 coding DNA: TGTGCCAGTAGTATGGGGAGGGTGGGCCCCCAGCATTTT. Drawing the rest from reference TRBV19 and TRBJ1-5, the complete variable domain is DGGITQSPKYLFRKEGQNVTLSCEQNLNHDAMYWYRQDPGQGLRLIYYSQIVNDFQKGDIAEGYSVSREKKESFPLTVTSAQKNPTAFYLCASSMGRVGPQHFGDGTRLSIL.

V gene TRBV9 combines with J gene TRBJ2-3; possible D gene TRBD1, 6 bases. Trimming pared 2 bases from V and 4 bases from J, leaving 11 bases between. The CDR3 spans 14 residues. Germline CDR1 and CDR2: SGDLS and YYNGEE. For the CDR3, the DNA is TGTGCCAGCAGCGTTCAGGGGAGCGCAGATACGCAGTATTTT. Its protein product is CASSVQGSADTQYF.

The chain carries TRBV2 and TRBJ1-2; 8 bases match TRBD1. The V and J ends lost 6 bases and 6 bases, in that order; junction bases with no gene match: 6. The CDR3 length is 13 residues. Germline V CDR1 and CDR2: SNHLY, FYNNEI. CDR3 in amino acids: CASRAGGADGYTF. The CDR3 DNA reads as TGTGCCAGCAGGGCAGGGGGCGCAGATGGCTACACCTTC.

The chain uses TRBV10-1 and TRBJ1-6; D gene uncertain. The germline V gene has CDR1 WNHNN and CDR2 SYGVQD (reference sequence). Trimming removed 4 bases from V and 10 bases from J, with 11 bases in between. This CDR3 comprises 13 residues. The CDR3 DNA reads TGCGCCAGCAGTGGGTTGCTCGGGTCACCCCTCCACTTT. Translating gives CASSGLLGSPLHF.